This TCR beta chain derives from a study of blood T cells in healthy people across ages (dated by TCRdb to 2015 to 2017). For context, the study as a whole: In model experiments, template switching captured about one uniquely barcoded TCR beta cDNA molecule for every two T cells. Using deep sequencing normalized with unique cDNA molecular identifiers, the study measured how TCR beta repertoire diversity changes with age. Four age groups were formed from the donors: young (average 16 years), middle-aged (more than 35), aged (approximately 60) and long-lived (approximately 78). The study analyzed two additional independent replicas of 1 million unique cDNA reads from the same blood draw for two donors, one aged 18 to 29 and one aged 80 or older.

About this clonotype itself: Which antigen it targets is not known. Nothing much larger sits one base from this clone, and base qualities are not available.

From a lookup of the germline V gene, CDR1 and CDR2 are SQVTM and ANQGSEA. The CDR3 spans 13 residues, from the cysteine through the phenylalanine. CDR3 DNA only is kept here, 39 bases in frame from base 1. V has 5 bases trimmed and J has 13 bases trimmed; junction bases matching no gene number 10. Library construction relied on 5' RACE. Instrument used: Illumina HiSeq 2500. A second PCR of about 7 to 12 cycles was performed with a sample-barcoded 5' primer and a J-beta primer mix. Each TCR beta cDNA molecule received a unique molecular identifier from a template-switch 5' adaptor carrying 12 random nucleotides. Each sample yielded at least 2.5 million CDR3-containing paired-end reads. The Mint cDNA synthesis kit, primed by a TRBC-specific oligonucleotide, was used to synthesize first-strand cDNA from all RNA. Following uracil-DNA glycosylase treatment, a first 18-cycle PCR with universal primers M1SS and BC2_uni_R was performed on all cDNA. Under the source paper's analysis protocol: For normalization, 1 million high-quality reads, each with a distinct molecular identifier, were randomly selected from each sample. Reads with shared molecular identifiers were discarded instead of being binned into consensus sequences. CDR3 identification, clonotype clustering and error correction used MiTCR with a Q25 quality threshold and the strictest error-elimination algorithm. A nonparametric unseen species model using Euler transformation provided a lower-bound estimate of total TCR beta diversity. The raw public data were reprocessed by TCRdb itself: fastp quality trimming at Q25, MiXCR clonotype calling, in-frame beta chains only. Every distinct CDR3 protein forms one entry, paired with its most common genes and DNA. The authors' filters were not applied to this entry. Counted in this sample were some 800,000 distinct CDR3 sequences; 20% to 25% of them appeared once. The top ten constitute more than 3% of the sample.

Donors were approximately 42 systemically healthy Caucasian individuals from Russia aged 6 to 90 years. Each donor gave about 9.8 milliliters of peripheral blood, drawn into EDTA-treated Vacutainer tubes. Ficoll-Paque density-gradient centrifugation was used to isolate PBMCs, with at least 6.5 million per sample. Trizol reagent was used to extract total RNA from PBMCs, with at least 6 micrograms per sample. For every donor, an aliquot of PBMCs went through flow cytometry to measure the percentages of naive CD45RAhigh/CD27high T cells. Study-wide findings and limitations: Estimates of total diversity based on one million sequenced T cells were considered lower bounds and underestimates. Bulk unsorted PBMC profiling prevented conclusive comparison of naive and antigen-experienced compartments. Because donor CMV infection status was unknown, age-related changes in expanded clonotypes were potentially confounded. Compared with the aged group, the long-lived group had more naive CD4+ T cells, fewer expanded clones and increased TCR diversity, suggesting age selection. Observed TCR beta diversity correlated strongly with the percentage of naive T cells measured by flow cytometry. Observed TCR beta diversity per million T cells fell roughly linearly with age, and a significant reduction was already apparent by age around 39.

These data are also associated with another study on T cells of mothers and their children. According to the second study: Donors were nine systemically healthy Caucasian individuals: three mothers and their six children. cDNA synthesis used all of the extracted RNA, with approximately 1.4 ug of RNA in each 15 ul reaction. In the second PCR, the M1S primer introduced both the sample barcodes and 2-4 random nucleotides. Each mother yielded over 8.5 million TCR beta CDR3 reads and each child roughly 3 million reads. TCR recombination output is similarly shaped by thymic selection in related and unrelated pairs, with a minor effect exerted by inherited differences. Normalized repertoire overlap was always slightly but never significantly higher in related than unrelated mother-child pairs. No persistent microchimeric T cell clones were detected, at a sensitivity of 90 to 100 clones per million clonotypes. To look for features that set related mother-child pairs apart from unrelated individuals, the researchers ran deep NGS to compare the TCR beta repertoires of mothers and children. Mothers averaged about 40 +/- 4 years of age and children averaged roughly 11 +/- 4 years. After adapter ligation with NEBNext reagents, the libraries were sequenced on Illumina HiSeq 2000 with 100+100 nt paired-end reads. Mother and child libraries were prepared a month apart and sequenced in separate runs to prevent cross-contamination. Between roughly 450,000 and 2,200,000 distinct TCR beta clonotypes were identified per donor. Naive TCR beta clonotypes were estimated from low-frequency clonotypes matched to each donor's FACS-determined naive share, without sorting.

The receptor was derived from a boy younger than 18 in good health. Material for sequencing was blood. The chain employs TRBV29-1 and TRBJ1-4, with 10 bases aligning to TRBD1. The CDR3 in this case is CSVPDRGAARLFF. The DNA sequence is as follows: TGCAGCGTTCCGGACAGGGGGGCTGCAAGACTGTTTTTT.